Below, 10 T cell receptor beta chains from the same sample are listed, as sequenced in a study of CD8 T cells in ankylosing spondylitis. Each CDR3 protein gets one entry after TCRdb re-called the 5' RACE reads with MiXCR. The sample shows 670,000 or so distinct CDR3 sequences, 15% to 20% of them seen only once. These receptors have no known antigen. Study conclusions and caveats: The study identified a TCR beta motif of eight highly homologous variants that appeared characteristic of ankylosing spondylitis blood.

Sequenced: blood, either unsorted or a sorted T cell fraction (not recorded which). Receptors originate from a male donor with ankylosing spondylitis.

This chain connects TRBV6-2 or TRBV6-3 to TRBJ2-7, with no clear D. The V end was cut by 0 bases, the J end by 1 base, with 7 bases between. The CDR3 sequence is 14 residues long. Germline V gives CDR1 MNHEY, CDR2 SVGEGT. The CDR3 reads CASSYSGQSYEQYF. DNA for the CDR3: TGTGCCAGCAGTTACTCTGGGCAGTCCTACGAGCAGTACTTC.

There are many counts of this clonotype. This rearrangement joins TRBV15 to TRBJ2-3, with TRBD1 matching over 11 bases. This CDR3 is built from 17 residues. The ends lost 3 bases at V and 4 bases at J; junction bases unmatched: 9. Germline assignment: CDR1 LNHNV and CDR2 YYDKDF (reference sequence). DNA of the CDR3: TGTGCCACCAGCAGGGGGGGATGGACAGGGGGCGCAGATACGCAGTATTTT. Amino acids: CATSRGGWTGGADTQYF.

In nucleotides, the CDR3 is TGCAGTGCTAGAGACTTTCGGTCCTCCTACGAGCAGTACTTC. The encoded protein is CSARDFRSSYEQYF. This chain uses TRBV20-1 with TRBJ2-7; D gene unclear. The CDR3 is made up of 14 amino acids. V was trimmed by 0 bases and J by 0 bases, leaving 9 bases between them. Germline V gene lookup returns CDR1 DFQATT and CDR2 SNEGSKA (reference sequence).

This clonotype was found a few times. The chain links TRBV29-1 to TRBJ2-2, with a weak D call TRBD2 (6 bases). V shed 2 bases and J shed 7 bases, with 29 bases lying between them. This CDR3 spans 19 amino acids. CDR1 is SQVTM and CDR2 is ANQGSEA in the germline V gene. The CDR3 DNA sequence: TGCAGCGTTGAACGGTGGGGATCGGGATCGGGAGAACTTGTCGGGGAGCTGTTTTTT. Translated: CSVERWGSGSGELVGELFF.

This chain uses TRBV20-1 with TRBJ2-1, with TRBD1 matching over 9 bases. Germline V gene sequence: CDR1 DFQATT, CDR2 SNEGSKA (reference sequence). The CDR3 extends over 17 amino acids. V dropped 0 bases and J dropped 1; count of bases not matched to a gene: 7. CDR3 DNA sequence: TGCAGTGCTAGAGAACCCCCCGGGACAGGGTCCTACAATGAGCAGTTCTTC. As protein: CSAREPPGTGSYNEQFF.

V usage is TRBV9 and J usage is TRBJ1-6, with D possibly matching TRBD1 (5 bases). Trimming pared 0 bases from V and 9 bases from J, leaving 16 bases between. This CDR3 region has 16 residues. Germline CDR1 reads SGDLS; CDR2 reads YYNGEE. As DNA, the CDR3 is TGTGCCAGCAGCGTAGAGGGCCTACCCGGGGGTTCACCCCTCCACTTT. As protein: CASSVEGLPGGSPLHF.

This chain joins TRBV18 and TRBJ2-1; tentative D call: TRBD2 (7 bases). The CDR3 extends over 16 amino acids. Germline V lookup: CDR1 KGHSH, CDR2 LQKENI. Trimming removed 6 bases from V and 1 base from J, with 16 bases in between. CDR3 nucleotide sequence: TGTGCCAGCTCGCTAAGAGGGGGGGCTTCCTACAATGAGCAGTTCTTC. Protein: CASSLRGGASYNEQFF.

This clonotype turned up a few times. The chain carries TRBV20-1 and TRBJ1-1; perhaps TRBD1 as D (6 bases). Germline V gene sequence: CDR1 DFQATT, CDR2 SNEGSKA (reference sequence). V lost 6 bases and J 1 base, leaving 15 bases between the germline ends. The CDR3 has 14 amino acids. The CDR3 coding sequence is TGCAGTGCCTACTATGAAGGGGGGAACACTGAAGCTTTCTTT. It translates to CSAYYEGGNTEAFF.

This chain links TRBV12-3 or TRBV12-4 with TRBJ1-4; TRBD1 might be the D (6 bases). This CDR3 spans 15 amino acids. Trimming stripped 4 bases from V and 7 bases from J, with 16 bases between. DNA for the CDR3: TGTGCCAGCAGTTACTCAGGGGTGGGCGTTGAAAAACTGTTTTTT. Its protein is CASSYSGVGVEKLFF.

This clonotype was seen only a few times. The chain couples TRBV20-1 to TRBJ1-2; tentative D call: TRBD1 (5 bases). Germline V CDR1 and CDR2: DFQATT, SNEGSKA (reference sequence). V was clipped by 5 bases and J by 4 bases, with 11 bases between them. The CDR3 is 12 amino acids. The CDR3 here is CSAFGQPYGYTF. The CDR3 DNA follows: TGCAGTGCTTTCGGACAACCCTATGGCTACACCTTC.